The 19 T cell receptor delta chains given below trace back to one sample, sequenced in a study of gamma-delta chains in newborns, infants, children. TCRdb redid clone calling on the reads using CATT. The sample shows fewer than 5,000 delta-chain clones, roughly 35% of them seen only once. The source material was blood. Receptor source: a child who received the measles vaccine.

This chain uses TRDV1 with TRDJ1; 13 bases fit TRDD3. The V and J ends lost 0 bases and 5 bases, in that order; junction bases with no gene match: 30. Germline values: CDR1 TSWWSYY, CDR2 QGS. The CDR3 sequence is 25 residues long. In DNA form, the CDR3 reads TGTGCTCTTGGGGAACTAGGCAGTATCTTTCGGATTTACTGGGGGATACGCGTATCGGGGGATAAACTCATCTTT. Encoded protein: CALGELGSIFRIYWGIRVSGDKLIF.

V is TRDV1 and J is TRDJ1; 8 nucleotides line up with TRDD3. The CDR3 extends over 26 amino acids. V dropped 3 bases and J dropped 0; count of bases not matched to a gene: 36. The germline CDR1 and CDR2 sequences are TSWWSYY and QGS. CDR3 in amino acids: CALGDASPLKSYQGDTYRGNTDKLIF. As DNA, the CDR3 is TGTGCTCTTGGGGACGCCTCCCCGCTTAAATCCTACCAAGGGGATACTTATCGGGGGAACACCGATAAACTCATCTTT.

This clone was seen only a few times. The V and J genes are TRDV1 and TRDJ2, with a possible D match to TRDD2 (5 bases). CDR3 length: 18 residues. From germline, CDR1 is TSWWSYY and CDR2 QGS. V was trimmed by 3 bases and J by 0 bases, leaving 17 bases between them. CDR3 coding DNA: TGTGCTCTTGGGGATTCCTTCATACCTCCCGCTTTGACAGCACAACTCTTCTTT. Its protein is CALGDSFIPPALTAQLFF.

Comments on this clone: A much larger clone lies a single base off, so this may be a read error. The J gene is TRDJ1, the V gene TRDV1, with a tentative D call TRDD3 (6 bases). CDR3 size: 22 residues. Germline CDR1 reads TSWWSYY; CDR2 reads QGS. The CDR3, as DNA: TGTGCTCTTGGGGAACTGCCCTACCCTTACTGGCTGGGGTACGGGTACACCGATAAACCCATCTTT. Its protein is CALGELPYPYWLGYGYTDKPIF.

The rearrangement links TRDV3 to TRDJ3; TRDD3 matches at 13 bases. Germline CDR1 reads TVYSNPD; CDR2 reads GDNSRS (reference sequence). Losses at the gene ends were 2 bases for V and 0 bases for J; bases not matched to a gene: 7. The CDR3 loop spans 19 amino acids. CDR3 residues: CAFVDWGIRSSWDTRQMFF. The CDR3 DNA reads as TGTGCCTTTGTAGACTGGGGGATACGGAGCTCCTGGGACACCCGACAGATGTTTTTC.

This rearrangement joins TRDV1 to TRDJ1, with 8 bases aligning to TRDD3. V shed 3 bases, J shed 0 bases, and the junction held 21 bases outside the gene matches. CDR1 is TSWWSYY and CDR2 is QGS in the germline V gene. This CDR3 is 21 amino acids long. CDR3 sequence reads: CALGDPVILVVLGANTDKLIF. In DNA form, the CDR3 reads TGTGCTCTTGGGGACCCCGTCATCCTGGTAGTACTGGGGGCAAACACCGATAAACTCATCTTT.

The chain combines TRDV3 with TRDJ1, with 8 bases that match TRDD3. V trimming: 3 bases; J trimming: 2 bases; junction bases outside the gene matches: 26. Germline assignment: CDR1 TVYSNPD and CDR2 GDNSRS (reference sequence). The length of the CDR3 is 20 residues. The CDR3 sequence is CAFREGYWGPKGSTTDKLIF. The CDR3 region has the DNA TGTGCCTTCCGTGAGGGGTACTGGGGGCCCAAAGGCTCCACTACCGATAAACTCATCTTT.

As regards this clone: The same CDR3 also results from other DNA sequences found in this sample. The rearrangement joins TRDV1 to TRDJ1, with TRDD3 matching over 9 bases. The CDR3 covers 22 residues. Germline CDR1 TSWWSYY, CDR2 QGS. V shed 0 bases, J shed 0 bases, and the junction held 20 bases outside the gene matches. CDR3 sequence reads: CALGELSLPLYWGTWYTDKLIF. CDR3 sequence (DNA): TGTGCTCTTGGGGAACTATCCCTTCCCCTGTACTGGGGGACCTGGTACACCGATAAACTCATCTTT.

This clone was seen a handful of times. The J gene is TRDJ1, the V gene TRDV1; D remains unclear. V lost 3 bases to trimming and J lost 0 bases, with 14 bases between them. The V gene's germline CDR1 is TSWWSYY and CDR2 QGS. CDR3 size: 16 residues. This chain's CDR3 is CALGDLKTRYTDKLIF. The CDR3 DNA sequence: TGTGCTCTTGGGGACCTTAAGACGCGGTACACCGATAAACTCATCTTT.

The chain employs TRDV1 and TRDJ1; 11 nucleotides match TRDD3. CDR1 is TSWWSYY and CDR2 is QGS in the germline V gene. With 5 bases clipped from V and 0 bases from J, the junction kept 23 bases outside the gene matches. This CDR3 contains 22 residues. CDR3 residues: CALGKPPLQRGGGYAYTDKLIF. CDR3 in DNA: TGTGCTCTTGGGAAGCCCCCTTTGCAGAGAGGTGGGGGATACGCGTACACCGATAAACTCATCTTT.

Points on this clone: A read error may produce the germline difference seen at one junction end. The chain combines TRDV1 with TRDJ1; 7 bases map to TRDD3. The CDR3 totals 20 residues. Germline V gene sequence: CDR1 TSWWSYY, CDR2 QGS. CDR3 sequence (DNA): TGTGCTCTTGGGGAACCCGGTACCTGGGGGCTGACTGATTACACCGATAAACTCACCTTT. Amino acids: CALGEPGTWGLTDYTDKLTF.

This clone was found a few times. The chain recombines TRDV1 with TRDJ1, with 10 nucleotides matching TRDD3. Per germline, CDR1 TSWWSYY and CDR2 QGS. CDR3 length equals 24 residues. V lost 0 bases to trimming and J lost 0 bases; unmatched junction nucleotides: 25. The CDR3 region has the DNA TGTGCTCTTGGGGAACTATTGAAGGGGGATACGAGTGGAGTTGCCCCCGTGTACACCGATAAACTCATCTTT. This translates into CALGELLKGDTSGVAPVYTDKLIF.

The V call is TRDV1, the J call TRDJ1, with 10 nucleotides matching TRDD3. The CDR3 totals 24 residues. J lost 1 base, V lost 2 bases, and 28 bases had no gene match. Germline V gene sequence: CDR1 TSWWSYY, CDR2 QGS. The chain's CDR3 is CALGEVPIHSPPVLGDSCTDKLIF. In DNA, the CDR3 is TGTGCTCTTGGGGAAGTCCCAATCCATTCCCCCCCTGTACTGGGGGATTCCTGCACCGATAAACTCATCTTT.

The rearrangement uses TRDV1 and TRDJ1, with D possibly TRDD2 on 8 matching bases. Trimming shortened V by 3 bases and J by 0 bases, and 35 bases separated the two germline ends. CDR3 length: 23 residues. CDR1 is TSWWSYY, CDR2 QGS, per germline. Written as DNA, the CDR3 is TGTGCTCTTGGGGAGCCCCGGACTTCCTACAGAAACTGGGGATCCGGGTACACCGATAAACTCATCTTT. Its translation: CALGEPRTSYRNWGSGYTDKLIF.

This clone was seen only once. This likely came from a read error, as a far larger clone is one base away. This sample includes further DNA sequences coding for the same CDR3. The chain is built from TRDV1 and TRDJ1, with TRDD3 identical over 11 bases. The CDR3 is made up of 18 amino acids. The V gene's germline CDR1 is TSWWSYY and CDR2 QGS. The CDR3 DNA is TGTGCTCTGGGGGAAGCTAACTGGGGGATAGAAAACACCGATAAACTCATCTTT. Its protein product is CALGEANWGIENTDKLIF.

The CDR3 DNA follows: TGTGCCTGTGACGTACTGGGGGACAGCTCCTGGGACACCCGACAGATGTTTTTC. Its protein is CACDVLGDSSWDTRQMFF. The chain joins TRDV2 to TRDJ3; 9 bases fit TRDD3. CDR3 length: 18 residues. CDR1 is GEAIGNYY, CDR2 EKD, per germline. V lost 3 bases and J lost 0; bases outside the gene matches: 5.

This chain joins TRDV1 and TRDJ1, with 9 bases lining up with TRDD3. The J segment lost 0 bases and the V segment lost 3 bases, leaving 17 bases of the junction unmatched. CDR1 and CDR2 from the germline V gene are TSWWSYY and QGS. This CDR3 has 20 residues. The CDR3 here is CALGDGVPFVLGDDTDKLIF. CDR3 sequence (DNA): TGTGCTCTTGGGGACGGGGTCCCTTTTGTACTGGGGGACGACACCGATAAACTCATCTTT.

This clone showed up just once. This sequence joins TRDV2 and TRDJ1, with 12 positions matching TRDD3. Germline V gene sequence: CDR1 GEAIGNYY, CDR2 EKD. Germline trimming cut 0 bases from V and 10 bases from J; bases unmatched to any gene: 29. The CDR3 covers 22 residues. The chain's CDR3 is CACDTDGLSAGGYEKGQRGLIF. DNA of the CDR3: TGTGCCTGTGACACCGACGGGCTGAGCGCTGGGGGATACGAGAAAGGGCAACGTGGACTCATCTTT.

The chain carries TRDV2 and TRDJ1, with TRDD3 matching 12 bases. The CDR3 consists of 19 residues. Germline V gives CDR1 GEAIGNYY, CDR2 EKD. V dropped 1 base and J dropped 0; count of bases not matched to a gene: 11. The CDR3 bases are TGTGCCTGTGACACTTTTACTGGGGGATACTCGAAGTACACCGATAAACTCATCTTT. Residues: CACDTFTGGYSKYTDKLIF.